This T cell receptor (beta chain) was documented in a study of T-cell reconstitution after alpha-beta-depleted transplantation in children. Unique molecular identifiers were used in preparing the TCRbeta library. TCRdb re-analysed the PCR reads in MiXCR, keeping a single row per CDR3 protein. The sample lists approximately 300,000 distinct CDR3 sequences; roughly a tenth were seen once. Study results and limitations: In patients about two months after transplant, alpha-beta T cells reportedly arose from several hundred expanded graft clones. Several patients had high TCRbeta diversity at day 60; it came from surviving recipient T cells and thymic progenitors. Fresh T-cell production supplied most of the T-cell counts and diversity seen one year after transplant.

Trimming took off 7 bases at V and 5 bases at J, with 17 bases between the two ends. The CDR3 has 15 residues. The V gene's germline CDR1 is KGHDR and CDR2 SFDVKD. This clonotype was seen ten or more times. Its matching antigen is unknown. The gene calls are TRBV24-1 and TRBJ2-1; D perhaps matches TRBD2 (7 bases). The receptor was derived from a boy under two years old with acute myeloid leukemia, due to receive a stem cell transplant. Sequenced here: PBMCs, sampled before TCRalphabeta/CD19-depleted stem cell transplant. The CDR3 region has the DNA TGTGCCACCAGCCTTAGGGGGGGCCCCGACAATGAGCAGTTCTTC. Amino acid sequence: CATSLRGGPDNEQFF.